A single sample is the source of the 29 T cell receptor beta chains below, sequenced in a study of T cell responses to AZD1222 COVID-19 vaccine. Libraries were prepared by immunoSEQ multiplex PCR; TCRdb keeps only in-frame clonotypes and omits some of them. The repertoire has some 110,000 clones, roughly 90% of them found once; the top ten carry 4.2%. The source material was peripheral blood, sampled on day 0 of AZD1222 vaccination. All receptors come from an adult in good health.

The chain employs TRBV15 and TRBJ2-2; 11 bases line up with TRBD2. V lost 3 bases and J lost 1; bases outside the gene matches: 1. Germline-derived CDR1 and CDR2 are LNHNV and YYDKDF (reference sequence). The CDR3 loop spans 16 amino acids. Here the CDR3 DNA reads TGTGCCACCAGCAGTGGGACTAGCGGGAACACCGGGGAGCTGTTTTTT. This codes for CATSSGTSGNTGELFF.

The chain links TRBV5-5 to TRBJ2-7; 9 bases agree with TRBD2. The CDR3 loop spans 16 amino acids. V was pared by 0 bases and J by 7 bases, with 11 bases of the junction left unmatched. Germline CDR1 is SGHKS and CDR2 is YYEKEE (reference sequence). The CDR3 DNA reads as TGTGCCAGCAGCTTGGAAAGCGGGAGGCACGGAGTAGAGCAGTACTTC. Amino acids: CASSLESGRHGVEQYF.

V gene TRBV13 combines with J gene TRBJ1-4, with 8 bases fitting TRBD1. V lost 8 bases to trimming and J lost 1 base; unmatched junction nucleotides: 15. CDR3 length: 18 amino acids. The germline CDR1 and CDR2 sequences are PRHDT and FYEKMQ (reference sequence). In DNA form, the CDR3 reads TGTGCCAGCTTATCCTCGACAGGGGCCACCTTAACTAATGAAAAACTGTTTTTT. Amino acids: CASLSSTGATLTNEKLFF.

The genes are TRBV19 and TRBJ2-2; 8 bases map to TRBD2. In germline, CDR1 is LNHDA, CDR2 SQIVND (reference sequence). CDR3 length: 16 residues. The trim removed 6 bases at V and 4 bases at J, leaving 10 bases unmatched. CDR3 in amino acids: CASRIGLAKATGELFF. The CDR3, as DNA: TGTGCCAGTAGAATTGGACTAGCTAAGGCCACCGGGGAGCTGTTTTTT.

V gene TRBV5-6 combines with J gene TRBJ2-2; D is ambiguous. The CDR3 loop spans 13 amino acids. Per germline, CDR1 SGHDT and CDR2 YYEEEE. Trimming shortened V by 4 bases and J by 6 bases, and 10 bases separated the two germline ends. The CDR3 DNA follows: TGTGCCAGCAGCCTCCTTTTCGCCGGGGAGCTGTTTTTT. Translation: CASSLLFAGELFF.

The chain has TRBV4-2 and TRBJ2-7; D uncertain. Germline CDR1 reads LGHNA; CDR2 reads YNFKEQ. The CDR3 contains 14 residues. With 0 bases removed from V and 4 bases from J, the gap between germline ends came to 10 bases. CDR3 loop: CASSQEKKRYEQYF. The CDR3 coding sequence is TGTGCCAGCAGCCAAGAGAAGAAGAGGTACGAGCAGTACTTC.

The rearrangement links TRBV19 to TRBJ2-7, with a weak D call TRBD2 (5 bases). The CDR3 is 13 residues long. The ends were cut back, 4 bases at V and 3 bases at J, with 10 bases in the middle. Germline CDR1 LNHDA, CDR2 SQIVND (reference sequence). CDR3 bases: TGTGCCAGTAGTAGTGAGACTAACTACGAGCAGTACTTC. The encoded protein is CASSSETNYEQYF.

The chain uses TRBV19 and TRBJ2-7; TRBD1 matches 8 bases. The CDR3 consists of 14 residues. Germline V lookup: CDR1 LNHDA, CDR2 SQIVND (reference sequence). V was pared by 8 bases and J by 5 bases, with 11 bases of the junction left unmatched. The CDR3 loop reads CASGLTGVLDEQYF. CDR3 DNA sequence: TGTGCCAGTGGGTTGACAGGGGTTTTAGACGAGCAGTACTTC.

The J gene is TRBJ2-2, the V gene TRBV19; perhaps TRBD2 as D (6 bases). The length of the CDR3 is 14 residues. The germline V and J ends were trimmed by 5 bases and 2 bases, with 9 bases remaining between them. Germline CDR1 reads LNHDA; CDR2 reads SQIVND (reference sequence). As DNA, the CDR3 is TGTGCCAGTAGTTCCGGGGGAAACACCGGGGAGCTGTTTTTT. It specifies CASSSGGNTGELFF. The whole variable domain, remainder taken from reference TRBV19 and TRBJ2-2, is DGGITQSPKYLFRKEGQNVTLSCEQNLNHDAMYWYRQDPGQGLRLIYYSQIVNDFQKGDIAEGYSVSREKKESFPLTVTSAQKNPTAFYLCASSSGGNTGELFFGEGSRLTVL.

This chain links TRBV6-2 or TRBV6-3 with TRBJ1-5, with unresolved D. Germline loops: CDR1 MNHEY, CDR2 SVGEGT. The ends were cut back, 2 bases at V and 7 bases at J, with 12 bases in the middle. This CDR3 contains 14 residues. The DNA of the CDR3 is TGTGCCAGCAGTTACGGGAGCCTGACGCAGCCCCAGCATTTT. As protein: CASSYGSLTQPQHF.

The chain combines TRBV5-1 with TRBJ2-7, with TRBD1 identical over 8 bases. This CDR3 has 14 residues. Germline assignment: CDR1 SGHRS and CDR2 YFSETQ. Trimming took 2 bases from V and 5 from J; bases not matched to a gene: 6. CDR3 residues: CASSLAGGRDEQYF. The CDR3 bases are TGCGCCAGCAGCTTAGCAGGGGGCCGCGACGAGCAGTACTTC.

This clone is labeled medium-sized. V is TRBV6-4 and J is TRBJ2-1; weak D call: TRBD2 (5 bases). V gave up 8 bases and J gave up 8 bases, with 19 bases separating them. Germline lookup yields CDR1 MRHNA and CDR2 SNTAGT. The CDR3 is made up of 14 amino acids. CDR3 residues: CASSLAEGSDEQFF. The CDR3 DNA reads as TGTGCCAGCTCCTTGGCTGAAGGGAGCGATGAGCAGTTCTTC.

The chain employs TRBV10-2 and TRBJ1-3; D unclear. CDR1 and CDR2 from the germline V gene are WSHSY and SAAADI. V was cut by 0 bases and J by 7 bases, with 7 bases left in between. The CDR3 contains 13 residues. The CDR3: CASSESAGNTIYF. CDR3 bases: TGCGCCAGCAGTGAGTCTGCGGGCAACACCATATATTTT.

The chain is built from TRBV29-1 and TRBJ2-2; 9 nucleotides align to TRBD1. The ends lost 4 bases at V and 10 bases at J; junction bases unmatched: 10. The CDR3 covers 14 residues. Germline lookup yields CDR1 SQVTM and CDR2 ANQGSEA. DNA of the CDR3: TGCAGCGTTGGGTGGGACAGGGAGTCGGCGGAGCTGTTTTTT. Amino acid sequence: CSVGWDRESAELFF.

The chain employs TRBV30 and TRBJ1-2; no definite D call. Per the germline V gene, CDR1 is GTSNPN and CDR2 is SVGIG (reference sequence). This CDR3 region has 13 residues. Trimming removed 2 bases from V and 3 bases from J, with 10 bases in between. CDR3 sequence reads: CAWSPQPYYGYTF. The CDR3, as DNA: TGTGCCTGGAGTCCCCAACCTTACTATGGCTACACCTTC.

The chain combines TRBV6-1 with TRBJ1-4, with D hard to call. CDR1 is MNHNS, CDR2 SASEGT, per germline. The length of the CDR3 is 15 residues. The V gene lost 0 bases and the J gene lost 6 bases, with 11 bases spanning the gap. The CDR3 DNA sequence: TGTGCCAGCAGTGAAGCCAAACGGGCCTATGAAAAACTGTTTTTT. It specifies CASSEAKRAYEKLFF.

A few counts support this clone. The chain carries TRBV5-1 and TRBJ1-3; D unclear. The CDR3 covers 14 residues. Germline loops: CDR1 SGHRS, CDR2 YFSETQ. With 0 bases removed from V and 2 bases from J, the gap between germline ends came to 6 bases. CDR3 region: CASSLVYPGNTIYF. The DNA for the CDR3 is TGCGCCAGCAGCTTGGTGTATCCTGGAAACACCATATATTTT.

This chain links TRBV2 with TRBJ2-5; perhaps TRBD2 as D (6 bases). Germline V gives CDR1 SNHLY, CDR2 FYNNEI. CDR3 length equals 13 residues. The V end was cut by 5 bases, the J end by 5 bases, with 12 bases between. This CDR3 is CASSREVWETQYF. In DNA, the CDR3 is TGTGCCAGCAGTAGGGAGGTTTGGGAGACCCAGTACTTC.

The V call is TRBV3-1 (or the pseudogene TRBV3-2), the J call TRBJ2-3; 12 bases agree with TRBD2. This CDR3 is 18 amino acids long. Germline V CDR1 and CDR2: LGHDT, YNNKEL (reference sequence). The V segment lost 0 bases and the J segment 4 bases; nucleotides outside the gene matches: 8. The CDR3 loop is CASSQDSLAGGPSDTQYF. The CDR3, as DNA: TGTGCCAGCAGCCAAGATTCCCTAGCGGGAGGGCCCTCAGATACGCAGTATTTT.

The chain recombines TRBV20-1 with TRBJ2-7, with 7 bases fitting TRBD2. The germline gives CDR1 DFQATT, CDR2 SNEGSKA (reference sequence). V lost 3 bases, J lost 2 bases, and 7 bases stayed unmatched. The CDR3 length is 14 residues. This CDR3 is CSASGLVTAYEQYF. DNA for the CDR3: TGCAGTGCTAGTGGACTAGTCACCGCCTACGAGCAGTACTTC.

The chain combines TRBV5-1 with TRBJ2-7; the D is unclear. Germline V CDR1 and CDR2: SGHRS, YFSETQ. This CDR3 contains 14 residues. The V gene lost 4 bases and the J gene lost 6 bases, with 17 bases spanning the gap. CDR3 DNA sequence: TGCGCCAGCAGCCCGTTTGGTGGGTCAGGCGAGCAGTACTTC. It is translated as CASSPFGGSGEQYF. Full variable domain (remainder filled in from reference TRBV5-1 and TRBJ2-7): KAGVTQTPRYLIKTRGQQVTLSCSPISGHRSVSWYQQTPGQGLQFLFEYFSETQRNKGNFPGRFSGRQFSNSRSEMNVSTLELGDSALYLCASSPFGGSGEQYFGPGTRLTVT.

The chain employs TRBV27 and TRBJ2-3, with D uncertain. The CDR3 contains 14 residues. The V gene lost 7 bases and the J gene lost 1 base, with 12 bases spanning the gap. The germline gives CDR1 MNHEY, CDR2 SMNVEV (reference sequence). The CDR3 loop is CASKIGTGTDTQYF. The CDR3 DNA follows: TGTGCCAGCAAAATAGGTACGGGCACAGATACGCAGTATTTT.

The genes are TRBV7-3 and TRBJ1-1, with D possibly TRBD1 on 6 matching bases. The length of the CDR3 is 14 residues. V lost 5 bases to trimming and J lost 8 bases, with 18 bases between them. The germline gives CDR1 SGHTA, CDR2 FQGTGA. The CDR3 sequence: CASSPGHASREAFF. Written as DNA, the CDR3 is TGTGCCAGCAGCCCGGGACACGCCTCTAGGGAAGCTTTCTTT.

The rearrangement joins TRBV29-1 to TRBJ2-7; TRBD1 matches at 7 bases. This CDR3 contains 13 residues. The germline gives CDR1 SQVTM, CDR2 ANQGSEA. V shed 4 bases, J shed 3 bases, and the junction held 6 bases outside the gene matches. The chain's CDR3 is CSVAQTGNYEQYF. The DNA of the CDR3 is TGCAGCGTTGCCCAGACAGGGAACTACGAGCAGTACTTC.

The chain carries TRBV11-2 and TRBJ1-1; a weak D match, TRBD1 (5 bases). The CDR3 has 17 amino acids. V dropped 1 base and J dropped 1 base, with 16 bases sitting between them. Germline V gene sequence: CDR1 SGHAT, CDR2 FQNNGV. The CDR3 nucleotides are TGTGCCAGCAGCTTAGTTTCGAGCACTAGGGGGAACACTGAAGCTTTCTTT. Its protein product is CASSLVSSTRGNTEAFF.

The rearrangement uses TRBV18 and TRBJ1-5; D unclear. The CDR3 totals 14 residues. Trimming took off 3 bases at V and 5 bases at J, with 11 bases between the two ends. Germline V CDR1 and CDR2: KGHSH, LQKENI. CDR3 sequence (DNA): TGTGCCAGCTCACCCTACAGAGACGATCAGCCCCAGCATTTT. This sequence encodes CASSPYRDDQPQHF. The full variable domain, in which reference TRBV18 and TRBJ1-5 provide the parts outside the CDR3, is NAGVMQNPRHLVRRRGQEARLRCSPMKGHSHVYWYRQLPEEGLKFMVYLQKENIIDESGMPKERFSAEFPKEGPSILRIQQVVRGDSAAYFCASSPYRDDQPQHFGDGTRLSIL.

The J gene is TRBJ2-3, the V gene TRBV3-1 (or the pseudogene TRBV3-2); 13 nucleotides agree with TRBD2. Germline trimming cut 4 bases from V and 2 bases from J; bases unmatched to any gene: 3. The V gene's germline CDR1 is LGHDT and CDR2 YNNKEL (reference sequence). There are 16 residues in the CDR3. CDR3 sequence: CASSLGTSGTTDTQYF. In nucleotides, the CDR3 is TGTGCCAGCAGCCTCGGGACTAGCGGGACCACAGATACGCAGTATTTT.

The chain is built from TRBV9 and TRBJ1-4; D gene ambiguous. This CDR3 contains 14 residues. V dropped 4 bases and J dropped 5 bases, with 12 bases sitting between them. Germline-derived CDR1 and CDR2 are SGDLS and YYNGEE. CDR3 in DNA: TGTGCCAGCAGCCACAGAGATCAAAATGAAAAACTGTTTTTT. This gives the protein CASSHRDQNEKLFF.

The chain is built from TRBV4-1 and TRBJ1-2, with D hard to call. Trimming stripped 8 bases from V and 8 bases from J, with 9 bases between. This CDR3 contains 10 residues. Germline-derived CDR1 and CDR2 are MGHRA and YSYEKL. In DNA form, the CDR3 reads TGCGCCAGCTGCAGTTGGGGCTACACCTTC. Its protein product is CASCSWGYTF.